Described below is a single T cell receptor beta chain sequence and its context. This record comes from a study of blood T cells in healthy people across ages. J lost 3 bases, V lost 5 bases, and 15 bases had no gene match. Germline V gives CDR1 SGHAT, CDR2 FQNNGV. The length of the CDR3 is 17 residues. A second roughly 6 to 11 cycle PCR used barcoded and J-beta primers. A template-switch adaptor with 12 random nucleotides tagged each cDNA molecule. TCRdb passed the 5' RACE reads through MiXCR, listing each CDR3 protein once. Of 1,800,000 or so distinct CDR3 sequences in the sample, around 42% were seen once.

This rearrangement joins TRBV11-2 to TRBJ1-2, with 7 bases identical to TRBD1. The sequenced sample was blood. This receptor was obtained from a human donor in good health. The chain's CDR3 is CASSPPGGGAAHYGYTF. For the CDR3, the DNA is TGTGCCAGCAGCCCCCCTGGAGGGGGCGCAGCCCACTATGGCTACACCTTC.